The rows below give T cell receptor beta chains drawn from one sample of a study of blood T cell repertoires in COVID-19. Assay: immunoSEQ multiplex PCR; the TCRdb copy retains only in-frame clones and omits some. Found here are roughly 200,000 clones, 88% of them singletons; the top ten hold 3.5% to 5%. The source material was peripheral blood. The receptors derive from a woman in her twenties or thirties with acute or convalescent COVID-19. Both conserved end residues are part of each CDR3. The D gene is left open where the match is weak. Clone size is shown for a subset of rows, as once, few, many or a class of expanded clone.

TGTGCCAGCAGCCCCGACAGCGCTGGGGCCAACGTCCTGACTTTC	CASSPDSAGANVLTF	TRBV7-9	.	.	TRBJ2-6
TGTGCCAGCTTCCCAAGCGGGGGCACTGAAGCTTTCTTT	CASFPSGGTEAFF	TRBV7-9	.	.	TRBJ1-1
TGTGCCAGCAGCCCGGACAGTAGCTCCTATAATTCACCCCTCCACTTT	CASSPDSSSYNSPLHF	TRBV5-4	.	.	TRBJ1-6
TGTGCCAGCAGCTTAAGAGGGGGTAATCAGCCCCAGCATTTT	CASSLRGGNQPQHF	TRBV7-2	.	.	TRBJ1-5
TGTGCCAGCAGTTCCGCGGGACGGACTGATTATGGCTACACCTTC	CASSSAGRTDYGYTF	TRBV6-5	.	.	TRBJ1-2
TGTGCCAGCACCCCGACAGCGATGAACACTGAAGCTTTCTTT	CASTPTAMNTEAFF	TRBV2	.	.	TRBJ1-1
TGTGCCAGCAGTGAATTATTTAGCCAGAACACTGAAGCTTTCTTT	CASSELFSQNTEAFF	TRBV6-1	.	.	TRBJ1-1
TGTGCCAGCACCTTAGGCCGGGGACTACAACCCTACGAGCAGTACTTC	CASTLGRGLQPYEQYF	TRBV2	.	TRBD2	TRBJ2-7
TGCAGTGCTAGCGGCTACGAGCAGTACTTC	CSASGYEQYF	TRBV20-1	.	.	TRBJ2-7
TGTGCCAGCAGAAGGGGGACTACGGTTAATGAGCAGTTCTTC	CASRRGTTVNEQFF	TRBV28	few	.	TRBJ2-1
TGTGCCAGCAGCGCAGGGGAGGGCTCCTACGAGCAGTACTTC	CASSAGEGSYEQYF	TRBV9	.	.	TRBJ2-7
TGCGCCAGCAGCCTAAGCCTTGCGGGAGGAGATACGCAGTATTTT	CASSLSLAGGDTQYF	TRBV4-1	.	TRBD2	TRBJ2-3
TGCGCCAGCAGCTTGGTCGGCGGGGACACAGATACGCAGTATTTT	CASSLVGGDTDTQYF	TRBV5-1	.	.	TRBJ2-3
TGTGCCAGCAGCCGGGGGGGGAGCTCCTACGAGCAGTACTTC	CASSRGGSSYEQYF	TRBV11-2	.	TRBD2	TRBJ2-7
TGTGCCAGCAGTTTTTCTACCTCCTACGAGCAGTACTTC	CASSFSTSYEQYF	TRBV28	.	.	TRBJ2-7
TGTGCCAGCTCACCTCAGCAGGGCTACTACGAGCAGTACTTC	CASSPQQGYYEQYF	TRBV18	once	.	TRBJ2-7
TGTGCCAGCAGCTTAGGGGGACAGGGGCTCTACGAGCAGTACTTC	CASSLGGQGLYEQYF	TRBV7-8	.	TRBD1	TRBJ2-7
TGTGCCAGCAGCTTGACCGGGACAGGGGGCTTAGAAACTAGCGAGCAGTACTTC	CASSLTGTGGLETSEQYF	TRBV11-3	.	TRBD1	TRBJ2-7
TGTGCCTGGAGTAATTCGTACCAAGAGACCCAGTACTTC	CAWSNSYQETQYF	TRBV30	.	.	TRBJ2-5
TGCAGCGTCGCAGGATGGAGGAGTGAGCAGTTCTTC	CSVAGWRSEQFF	TRBV29-1	once	.	TRBJ2-1
TGTGCCAGCACCTATGCGAGGGCAGATACGCAGTATTTT	CASTYARADTQYF	TRBV13	.	.	TRBJ2-3
TGTGCCAGCATTTCTCCGGGCTCCTACGAGCAGTACTTC	CASISPGSYEQYF	TRBV28	.	.	TRBJ2-7
TGTGCCAGCAGTTCCGTGGGGGCAAAGACCCAGTACTTC	CASSSVGAKTQYF	TRBV12-3/TRBV12-4	.	.	TRBJ2-5
TGCGCCAGCAGCTCCTACACGACAGGCCCCGGGGAGCTGTTTTTT	CASSSYTTGPGELFF	TRBV5-1	.	.	TRBJ2-2
TGTGCCAGCTCACCACGGCAGGGGGCCTCAAAACTGTTTTTT	CASSPRQGASKLFF	TRBV18	.	TRBD1	TRBJ1-4
TGTGCCAGCAGCCCCGACCTTGGGGACAGAGAGACCCAGTACTTC	CASSPDLGDRETQYF	TRBV6-5	.	TRBD1	TRBJ2-5
TGTGCCAGCTCTACCGATAATCCGCCCCAGCATTTT	CASSTDNPPQHF	TRBV6-5	.	.	TRBJ1-5
TGTGCCAGTAGTATGTGGGGGGTTGGGGATTCTGGGGCCAACGTCCTGACTTTC	CASSMWGVGDSGANVLTF	TRBV19	once	.	TRBJ2-6
TGTGCCAGCAGTTACGCCCCGGGACAGGGCTATGGCTACACCTTC	CASSYAPGQGYGYTF	TRBV6-5	.	TRBD1	TRBJ1-2
TGTGCCAGCAGCCAAAGGGACACTGGAAACACCATATATTTT	CASSQRDTGNTIYF	TRBV3-1/TRBV3-2	.	.	TRBJ1-3
TGTGCCATCAGCTATAGACAGGGTGGCAGTTTCGACGAGCAGTACTTC	CAISYRQGGSFDEQYF	TRBV10-3	once	TRBD1	TRBJ2-7
TGTGCCAGCAGTCCGGGTGGATACGAGCAGTACTTC	CASSPGGYEQYF	TRBV7-9	.	.	TRBJ2-7
TGTGCCAGCAGTTCCCCCCGGAGGGAAGGGGCCCAGCATTTT	CASSSPRREGAQHF	TRBV28	.	.	TRBJ1-5
TGCGCCAGCAGCTTAGAGGCCTCAGCTAACTATGGCTACACCTTC	CASSLEASANYGYTF	TRBV5-1	few	.	TRBJ1-2
TGCGCCAGCAGTGCTGGACTCAACACCGGGGAGCTGTTTTTT	CASSAGLNTGELFF	TRBV10-2	.	.	TRBJ2-2
TGTGCCAGCAGCTTAGTGGGACTATTGGCTAATGAGCAGTTCTTC	CASSLVGLLANEQFF	TRBV11-2	.	TRBD2	TRBJ2-1
TGTGCCAGCAGCCCTCCGGGACAGGGTGAACATGGCTACACCTTC	CASSPPGQGEHGYTF	TRBV14	.	TRBD1	TRBJ1-2
TGCAGCGTTCGGGTCCCGCTGACAGGGGGCAGTCGGACGGATGGCTACACCTTC	CSVRVPLTGGSRTDGYTF	TRBV29-1	.	TRBD1	TRBJ1-2
TGTGCCAGTAGCGTAACTAGGGACAATGAGCAGTTCTTC	CASSVTRDNEQFF	TRBV19	once	.	TRBJ2-1
TGTGCCAGCAGTCACGTAGCGGGATGGTCCTACAATGAGCAGTTCTTC	CASSHVAGWSYNEQFF	TRBV7-6	.	TRBD2	TRBJ2-1
TGTGCCAGCAGCTTTACCGGGTCCTCTAACTATGGCTACACCTTC	CASSFTGSSNYGYTF	TRBV7-9	.	.	TRBJ1-2
TGTGCCAGCAGCGTAGCCCCTGGCGGGAGGGCCCGGTTAGATACGCAGTATTTT	CASSVAPGGRARLDTQYF	TRBV9	.	TRBD2	TRBJ2-3
TGTGCCAGCGCCGGGACTAGCGGGAGTTACACCGGGGAGCTGTTTTTT	CASAGTSGSYTGELFF	TRBV5-4	.	TRBD2	TRBJ2-2
TGCGCCAGCAGCTCTCTGACTAGCGGGAGCGCAGATACGCAGTATTTT	CASSSLTSGSADTQYF	TRBV5-1	.	TRBD2	TRBJ2-3
TGTGCCAGCAGCTTAGGTACAGGGCGGTACGAGCAGTACTTC	CASSLGTGRYEQYF	TRBV7-8	.	.	TRBJ2-7
TGTGCCAGCAGTTTAACCGGGGGGCATCAGCCCCAGCATTTT	CASSLTGGHQPQHF	TRBV28	few	.	TRBJ1-5
TGTGCCAGCAGCTTAGCGAGGCGCAACACTGAAGCTTTCTTT	CASSLARRNTEAFF	TRBV7-8	.	.	TRBJ1-1
TGTGCCAGCTCTTACAGGGTTCTCAGGGGGGAGACCCAGTACTTC	CASSYRVLRGETQYF	TRBV28	.	TRBD1	TRBJ2-5
TGTGCCAGCAGCTTCCACGGCGGGGAGCTGTTTTTT	CASSFHGGELFF	TRBV5-4	.	.	TRBJ2-2
TGTGCCAGCAGCTTAGGAGGGGGCATGAACACTGAAGCTTTCTTT	CASSLGGGMNTEAFF	TRBV11-3	.	TRBD1	TRBJ1-1
TGTGCCAGCAGTGAAGCCTCGGGCTCCTACGAGCAGTACTTC	CASSEASGSYEQYF	TRBV2	.	.	TRBJ2-7
TGTGCCAGCTCAATTGCGGGAGGCCTTATAGATACGCAGTATTTT	CASSIAGGLIDTQYF	TRBV18	few	TRBD2	TRBJ2-3
TGTGCCAGCAGCACCACAGGGGGCCGGAGAAAACTGTTTTTT	CASSTTGGRRKLFF	TRBV11-1	.	TRBD1	TRBJ1-4
TGTGCCATCAGCCTAGCGGGAGGGCCGTACGAGCAGTACTTC	CAISLAGGPYEQYF	TRBV10-3	.	TRBD2	TRBJ2-7
TGTGCCAGCAGCCGGGACTTTCGTGACTACGAGCAGTACTTC	CASSRDFRDYEQYF	TRBV7-2	.	.	TRBJ2-7
TGTGCCAGCAGCCCAAGAATAGGGGGCGAGAGTTTCAACACTGAAGCTTTCTTT	CASSPRIGGESFNTEAFF	TRBV3-1/TRBV3-2	.	TRBD1	TRBJ1-1
TGTGCCAGCTCACGGGACAGGGTTAGGGAGCAGTTCTTC	CASSRDRVREQFF	TRBV18	.	TRBD1	TRBJ2-1